Each of the 7 T cell receptor beta chains below was sequenced from the same sample in a study of CD8 T cells in ankylosing spondylitis. MiXCR, applied by TCRdb to the 5' RACE reads, yields one record per CDR3 protein. The sample yields more than 95,000 distinct CDR3 sequences, about 8.3% seen once. Sequencing was performed on blood, either unsorted or a sorted T cell fraction (not recorded which). These receptors were obtained from a male donor with ankylosing spondylitis or in good health (not recorded which).

V usage is TRBV7-6 and J usage is TRBJ2-2, with D perhaps matching TRBD1 or TRBD2 (5 bases each). CDR3 length equals 15 residues. Germline V gene data show CDR1 as SGHVS and CDR2 as FNYEAQ. Trimming took 3 bases from V and 5 from J, leaving 13 bases between them. The CDR3 DNA reads TGTGCCAGCAGCTTCCTGTACGAGGGGACCGGGGAGCTGTTTTTT. It specifies CASSFLYEGTGELFF.

There are many counts of this clonotype. The chain carries TRBV4-1 and TRBJ1-1, with D unclear. The V gene's germline CDR1 is MGHRA and CDR2 YSYEKL. The CDR3 is made up of 14 amino acids. V gave up 4 bases and J gave up 0 bases, with 9 bases separating them. CDR3 protein: CASSPRMMNTEAFF. Here the CDR3 DNA reads TGCGCCAGCAGCCCAAGGATGATGAACACTGAAGCTTTCTTT.

This clonotype was counted at least ten times. The chain carries TRBV7-9 and TRBJ1-1; D is unclear. The CDR3 sequence is 10 residues long. V shed 1 base and J shed 9 bases, with 3 bases lying between them. Germline-derived CDR1 and CDR2 are SEHNR and FQNEAQ (reference sequence). The CDR3 sequence: CASSLEQAFF. CDR3 sequence (DNA): TGTGCCAGCAGCTTAGAGCAAGCTTTCTTT.

The gene calls are TRBV30 and TRBJ2-2; the D is unclear. The CDR3 extends over 14 amino acids. CDR1 and CDR2 from the germline V gene are GTSNPN and SVGIG (reference sequence). Trimming took off 0 bases at V and 2 bases at J, with 7 bases between the two ends. CDR3 sequence reads: CAWSVGPNTGELFF. The CDR3 DNA reads TGTGCCTGGAGTGTCGGGCCTAACACCGGGGAGCTGTTTTTT.

Ten or more counts support this clonotype. This chain connects TRBV18 to TRBJ2-3, with unresolved D. The CDR3 spans 14 residues. Germline CDR1 KGHSH, CDR2 LQKENI. The V end lost 3 bases, the J end lost 6 bases, and 13 bases lay between the germline ends. The CDR3 coding sequence is TGTGCCAGCTCACCTGATCATGTTTCTGATACGCAGTATTTT. Its translation is CASSPDHVSDTQYF.

The chain is built from TRBV7-9 and TRBJ2-1; D might be TRBD2 (6 bases). Germline loops: CDR1 SEHNR, CDR2 FQNEAQ (reference sequence). V was pared by 4 bases and J by 6 bases, with 16 bases between. This CDR3 spans 15 amino acids. CDR3 in amino acids: CASSYNLGEANEQFF. The CDR3 DNA reads as TGTGCCAGCAGCTACAATCTAGGGGAGGCCAATGAGCAGTTCTTC.

The CDR3 protein is CASSSEVGNTIYF. The CDR3 nucleotides read TGTGCCAGCAGCTCGGAGGTGGGAAACACCATATATTTT. The chain couples TRBV7-2 to TRBJ1-3, with D unresolved. Per the germline V gene, CDR1 is SGHTA and CDR2 is FQGNSA. The CDR3 covers 13 residues. Trimming cost V 4 bases and J 4 bases, with 8 bases left between them.